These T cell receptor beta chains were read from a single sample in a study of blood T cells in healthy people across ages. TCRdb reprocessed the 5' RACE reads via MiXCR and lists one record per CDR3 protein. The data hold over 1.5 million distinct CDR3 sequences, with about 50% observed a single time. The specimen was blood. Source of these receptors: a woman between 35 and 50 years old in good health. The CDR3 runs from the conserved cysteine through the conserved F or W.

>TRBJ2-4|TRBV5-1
CASSTTGGGNIQYF
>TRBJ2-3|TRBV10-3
CAIRATSTDTQYF
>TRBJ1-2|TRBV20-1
CSASTGLGYGYTF
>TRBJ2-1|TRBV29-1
CSVEVSAGGGEQFF
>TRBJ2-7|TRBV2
CARSLGGGIGYEQYF
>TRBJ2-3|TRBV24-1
CATSGGVGVTDTQYF
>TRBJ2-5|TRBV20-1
CSARDGQGNQETQYF
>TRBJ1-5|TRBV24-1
CATSVRGINIQPF
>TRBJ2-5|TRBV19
CASSGGPPGAQYF
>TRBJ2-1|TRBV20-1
CSAPTSRDNEQFF
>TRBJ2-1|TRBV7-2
CASSFAFLLAGTSEQFF
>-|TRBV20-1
CSARRDRGSEQYF
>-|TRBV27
CASSLLRGTIDEQYF
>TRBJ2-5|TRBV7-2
CASSLALPGGETQYF
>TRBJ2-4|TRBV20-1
CSASGTGGAYEGNIQYF
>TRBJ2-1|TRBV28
CTSSETRINEQFF
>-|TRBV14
CASSKTQGGETQFF
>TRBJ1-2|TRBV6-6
CASRIPGQGMHGYTF
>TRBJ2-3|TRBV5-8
CASSQQWGTQYF
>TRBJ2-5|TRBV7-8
CASSPKLAGGVETQYF
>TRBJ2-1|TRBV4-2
CASSQETSGVPEQFF
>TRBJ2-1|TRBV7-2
CASSSEAGGRDEQFF
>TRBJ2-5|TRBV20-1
CSASGGADETQYF
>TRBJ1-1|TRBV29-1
CSARTGPMNTEAFF
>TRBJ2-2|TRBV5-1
CASTRGAEGGELFF
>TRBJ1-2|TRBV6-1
CASSEQLIGYTF
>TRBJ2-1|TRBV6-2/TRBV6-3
CASRRTGVGYNEQFF
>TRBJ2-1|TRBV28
CASSDPGRNSYEQFF
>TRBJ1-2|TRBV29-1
CSVESAGGGYGYTF
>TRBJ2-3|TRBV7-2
CASRLSTDTQYF
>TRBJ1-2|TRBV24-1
CATSKGGYGYTF
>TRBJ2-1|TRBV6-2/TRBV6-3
CAGGERGGAYNEQFF
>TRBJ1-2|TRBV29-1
CSVGRSTYGYTF
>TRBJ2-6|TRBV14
CASSQDNQFWGATGANVLTF
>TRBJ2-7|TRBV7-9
CASSSAGLRTYEQYF
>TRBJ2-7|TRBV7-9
CASSLDRVAEYF
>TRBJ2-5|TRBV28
CASSFPPGQGKTQYF
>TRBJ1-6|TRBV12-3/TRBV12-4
CASSLDRGSSPLHF
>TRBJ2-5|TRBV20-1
CSARGRLAGSETQYF
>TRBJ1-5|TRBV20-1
CSAAPNIVGWGQPQHF
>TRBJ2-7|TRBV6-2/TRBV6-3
CASSYGVHEQYF
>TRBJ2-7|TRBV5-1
CASSLEIRTPASYEQYF
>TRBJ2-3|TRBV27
CASSRVNRVGTDTQYF
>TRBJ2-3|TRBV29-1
CSVEWAGLTDTQYF
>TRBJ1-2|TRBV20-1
CSANPRPGVQAYGYTF
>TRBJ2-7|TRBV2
CASSERGISYEQYF